This TCR beta chain was retrieved from a study of patients and donors after allogeneic stem cell transplantation. Trimming took off 0 bases at V and 6 bases at J, with 11 bases between the two ends. CDR3 length: 15 amino acids. Germline V gene sequence: CDR1 LGHNA, CDR2 YNFKEQ. Each CDR3 protein gets one entry after TCRdb re-called the RT-PCR reads with MiXCR. The table records approximately 410,000 distinct CDR3 sequences, approximately 16% of them present only once. This clonotype came up many times. The origin of this receptor is a human donor who was either an allogeneic HSCT recipient or a stem cell or donor lymphocyte infusion donor (not recorded which). It is not recorded whose cells these are; they may come from a transplant donor. The sample consisted of blood, either unsorted or a sorted T cell fraction (not recorded which). V usage is TRBV4-2 and J usage is TRBJ2-2, with D possibly matching TRBD2 (5 bases). CDR3 amino acids: CASSQDSSSSGELFF. The CDR3 region has the DNA TGTGCCAGCAGCCAAGATTCGTCTAGCTCCGGGGAGCTGTTTTTT.